The 32 T cell receptor beta chains below were found in one sample sequenced in a study of cytomegalovirus exposure and HLA in healthy donors. Profiled with immunoSEQ multiplex PCR; TCRdb holds only in-frame clones, not every one. Among more than 95,000 clones listed, around 88% were seen once. The sequenced material came from PBMCs. These receptors all stem from a man aged 18 to 30 in good health and CMV-seronegative.

This clone came up once. This rearrangement joins TRBV19 to TRBJ2-5, with 7 bases matching TRBD1. CDR1 is LNHDA and CDR2 is SQIVND in the germline V gene (reference sequence). Unmatched junction bases numbered 8, after V lost 5 bases and J lost 2 bases. The CDR3 contains 15 residues. The CDR3 is CASSPGNRGQETQYF. CDR3 bases: TGTGCCAGTAGTCCCGGAAACAGGGGTCAAGAGACCCAGTACTTC.

This clone was counted a single time. The chain is built from TRBV5-4 and TRBJ1-3; perhaps TRBD1 as D (5 bases). The CDR3 consists of 15 residues. The V end was cut by 0 bases, the J end by 2 bases, with 9 bases between. Germline CDR1 SGHNT, CDR2 YYREEE (reference sequence). CDR3 nucleotide sequence: TGTGCCAGCAGCTTGGATCCAGGGACTGGAAACACCATATATTTT. Translated, it gives CASSLDPGTGNTIYF. The full variable domain, with the rest looked up from reference TRBV5-4 and TRBJ1-3, is ETGVTQSPTHLIKTRGQQVTLRCSSQSGHNTVSWYQQALGQGPQFIFQYYREEENGRGNFPPRFSGLQFPNYSSELNVNALELDDSALYLCASSLDPGTGNTIYFGEGSWLTVV.

The rearrangement uses TRBV30 and TRBJ2-1, with a weak D call TRBD2 (5 bases). V was clipped by 2 bases and J by 8 bases, with 16 bases between them. The germline CDR1 and CDR2 sequences are GTSNPN and SVGIG (reference sequence). This CDR3 is 14 amino acids long. The CDR3 sequence is CAWSRGSVLHEQFF. The DNA of the CDR3 is TGTGCCTGGAGTCGGGGTAGCGTGTTACATGAGCAGTTCTTC. Based on the CDR3 plus reference TRBV30 and TRBJ2-1, the full variable domain is SQTIHQWPATLVQPVGSPLSLECTVEGTSNPNLYWYRQAAGRGLQLLFYSVGIGQISSEVPQNLSASRPQDRQFILSSKKLLLSDSGFYLCAWSRGSVLHEQFFGPGTRLTVL.

The chain has TRBV14 and TRBJ2-7; 9 bases are a match to TRBD2. Germline V gene lookup returns CDR1 SGHDN and CDR2 FVKESK. Trimming cost V 2 bases and J 0 bases; bases outside gene matches: 5. This CDR3 is 16 amino acids long. CDR3 DNA: TGTGCCAGCAGCCAATGGCGGGGGGGTAGCTCCTACGAGCAGTACTTC. Translating gives CASSQWRGGSSYEQYF.

The chain uses TRBV15 and TRBJ2-7, with D maybe TRBD2 (5 bases). The V and J ends lost 3 bases and 0 bases respectively, with 12 bases between them. Germline CDR1 is LNHNV and CDR2 is YYDKDF (reference sequence). This CDR3 is built from 15 residues. The DNA of the CDR3 is TGTGCCACCAGCAGGGGGAAACGGGACTCCTACGAGCAGTACTTC. It is translated as CATSRGKRDSYEQYF. Full variable domain (remainder filled in from reference TRBV15 and TRBJ2-7): DAMVIQNPRYQVTQFGKPVTLSCSQTLNHNVMYWYQQKSSQAPKLLFHYYDKDFNNEADTPDNFQSRRPNTSFCFLDIRSPGLGDTAMYLCATSRGKRDSYEQYFGPGTRLTVT.

The chain has TRBV5-1 and TRBJ2-2; TRBD1 matches at 8 bases. The CDR3 extends over 15 amino acids. With 4 bases clipped from V and 5 bases from J, the junction kept 7 bases outside the gene matches. Germline CDR1 SGHRS, CDR2 YFSETQ. The CDR3 protein is CASSTGQGGTGELFF. For the CDR3, the DNA is TGCGCCAGCAGCACTGGACAGGGCGGAACCGGGGAGCTGTTTTTT.

The J gene is TRBJ1-4, the V gene TRBV19; a weak D match, TRBD1 (6 bases). The V and J ends lost 3 bases and 0 bases respectively, with 14 bases between them. The V gene's germline CDR1 is LNHDA and CDR2 SQIVND (reference sequence). CDR3 length: 17 amino acids. The DNA for the CDR3 is TGTGCCAGTAGTATTGTGCAGGGGATAGCAACTAATGAAAAACTGTTTTTT. Its translation is CASSIVQGIATNEKLFF.

This clone was detected once. The V gene is TRBV5-4, the J gene TRBJ2-7, with 7 nucleotides matching TRBD1. Germline lookup yields CDR1 SGHNT and CDR2 YYREEE (reference sequence). J was trimmed by 3 bases and V by 3 bases; bases with no gene match: 9. The CDR3 is made up of 15 amino acids. CDR3 nucleotide sequence: TGTGCCAGCAGCTCACCCCGGGACAGAAGCTACGAGCAGTACTTC. Protein sequence: CASSSPRDRSYEQYF.

The rearrangement links TRBV19 to TRBJ2-7; 7 bases are shared with TRBD1. This CDR3 comprises 15 residues. Germline V lookup: CDR1 LNHDA, CDR2 SQIVND (reference sequence). J gave up 3 bases and V 6 bases, and 11 bases lay outside the gene matches. The CDR3 loop is CASSPAGTANYEQYF. The CDR3 DNA follows: TGTGCCAGTAGCCCAGCCGGGACAGCAAACTACGAGCAGTACTTC.

This chain uses TRBV30 with TRBJ1-2; TRBD1 might be the D (6 bases). Deletions cut 4 bases from V and 0 bases from J, with 15 bases between. The CDR3 is made up of 15 amino acids. In germline, CDR1 is GTSNPN, CDR2 SVGIG (reference sequence). The CDR3 loop reads CAWIRYRAPNYGYTF. The CDR3 DNA sequence: TGTGCCTGGATACGGTACAGGGCCCCTAACTATGGCTACACCTTC.

The chain combines TRBV6-5 with TRBJ2-1; 11 bases line up with TRBD2. The CDR3 loop spans 15 amino acids. CDR1 and CDR2 (germline): MNHEY, SVGAGI. V trimming: 7 bases; J trimming: 6 bases; junction bases outside the gene matches: 8. The CDR3 DNA reads as TGTGCCAGCACCGCAAGGGGACTAGCGGCCAATGAGCAGTTCTTC. It codes for CASTARGLAANEQFF.

The chain couples TRBV29-1 to TRBJ2-3; D remains unclear. V lost 0 bases and J 1 base, leaving 14 bases between the germline ends. The CDR3 is 16 amino acids. Germline V lookup: CDR1 SQVTM, CDR2 ANQGSEA. CDR3 residues: CSVEDQPPRGTDTQYF. The CDR3 coding sequence is TGCAGCGTTGAAGATCAACCCCCCCGGGGCACAGATACGCAGTATTTT.

This chain uses TRBV30 with TRBJ1-6, with a weak D call TRBD1 (5 bases). This CDR3 is built from 15 residues. Germline V lookup: CDR1 GTSNPN, CDR2 SVGIG (reference sequence). The V and J ends lost 2 bases and 10 bases respectively, with 18 bases between them. The CDR3 spells CAWSRQGGSGSPLHF. The CDR3 nucleotides are TGTGCCTGGAGTCGGCAGGGAGGGTCAGGATCACCCCTCCACTTT. Full variable domain (remainder filled in from reference TRBV30 and TRBJ1-6): SQTIHQWPATLVQPVGSPLSLECTVEGTSNPNLYWYRQAAGRGLQLLFYSVGIGQISSEVPQNLSASRPQDRQFILSSKKLLLSDSGFYLCAWSRQGGSGSPLHFGNGTRLTVT.

The chain uses TRBV7-9 and TRBJ2-3; 10 bases align to TRBD2. Germline V gives CDR1 SEHNR, CDR2 FQNEAQ (reference sequence). Losses at the gene ends were 5 bases for V and 6 bases for J; bases not matched to a gene: 8. The CDR3 consists of 15 residues. CDR3 residues: CASSKGTSVSDTQYF. DNA for the CDR3: TGTGCCAGCAGCAAAGGGACTAGCGTGTCGGATACGCAGTATTTT.

The CDR3 sequence is CAWSVTTDTQYF. The CDR3 DNA reads TGTGCCTGGAGTGTAACTACAGATACGCAGTATTTT. J is TRBJ2-3 and V is TRBV30; D remains ambiguous. The CDR3 extends over 12 amino acids. V was shortened by 0 bases and J by 3 bases, with 4 bases between the two germline ends. The germline CDR1 and CDR2 sequences are GTSNPN and SVGIG (reference sequence).

The V and J genes are TRBV30 and TRBJ2-7, with 12 bases identical to TRBD1. CDR3 length: 15 amino acids. Trimming removed 1 base from V and 3 bases from J; junction bases left unmatched: 4. The V gene's germline CDR1 is GTSNPN and CDR2 SVGIG (reference sequence). The DNA for the CDR3 is TGTGCCTGGAGTGACGGGACAGGGGGCGGCTACGAGCAGTACTTC. This codes for CAWSDGTGGGYEQYF.

V gene TRBV5-1 combines with J gene TRBJ2-2; TRBD1 matches at 7 bases. Per the germline V gene, CDR1 is SGHRS and CDR2 is YFSETQ. The CDR3 has 13 residues. V was clipped by 4 bases and J by 7 bases; unmatched bases: 4. The CDR3 DNA reads as TGCGCCAGCAGCGTACAGGGGTTCGGGGAGCTGTTTTTT. Translation: CASSVQGFGELFF.

This clone was detected once. This chain connects TRBV11-2 to TRBJ2-1, with a weak D call TRBD2 (6 bases). The V gene's germline CDR1 is SGHAT and CDR2 FQNNGV. CDR3 size: 15 residues. Trimming stripped 5 bases from V and 2 bases from J, with 13 bases between. CDR3 sequence: CASSIGTATYNEQFF. The CDR3 nucleotides are TGTGCCAGCAGCATAGGGACTGCAACCTACAATGAGCAGTTCTTC.

The chain recombines TRBV5-1 with TRBJ2-5, with 11 nucleotides matching TRBD2. This CDR3 comprises 14 residues. Germline CDR1 and CDR2: SGHRS and YFSETQ. J gave up 5 bases and V 2 bases, and 2 bases lay outside the gene matches. The CDR3 nucleotides read TGCGCCAGCAGCTTTAGCGGGAGGGATGAGACCCAGTACTTC. Residues: CASSFSGRDETQYF.

V and J are TRBV6-5 and TRBJ2-5, with TRBD2 identical over 11 bases. J gave up 2 bases and V 0 bases, and 2 bases lay outside the gene matches. Per the germline V gene, CDR1 is MNHEY and CDR2 is SVGAGI. This CDR3 has 16 amino acids. The CDR3 nucleotides are TGTGCCAGCAGTTACTCGACTAGCGGGGAACAAGAGACCCAGTACTTC. Its protein is CASSYSTSGEQETQYF.

This clone was counted only a few times. This chain joins TRBV5-4 and TRBJ1-2; 10 nucleotides align to TRBD1. Trimming took 3 bases from V and 8 from J; bases not matched to a gene: 7. CDR1 is SGHNT and CDR2 is YYREEE in the germline V gene (reference sequence). This CDR3 has 14 amino acids. CDR3 DNA: TGTGCCAGCAGCTCCAGACAGGGGGCGCAAGGCTACACCTTC. It specifies CASSSRQGAQGYTF.

Only a few counts were recorded for this clone. The rearrangement uses TRBV19 and TRBJ1-2, with TRBD1 identical over 10 bases. The CDR3 sequence is 13 residues long. From germline, CDR1 is LNHDA and CDR2 SQIVND (reference sequence). The junction had 5 bases not matched to a gene; V was cut back by 8 bases and J by 5 bases. The CDR3 here is CASSDRGRYGYTF. DNA for the CDR3: TGTGCCAGTTCGGACAGGGGGAGGTATGGCTACACCTTC.

The J gene is TRBJ1-1, the V gene TRBV27; D uncertain. Per germline, CDR1 MNHEY and CDR2 SMNVEV (reference sequence). The CDR3 is made up of 17 amino acids. V was clipped by 2 bases and J by 0 bases, with 16 bases between them. The CDR3 DNA reads as TGTGCCAGCAGTTTACGAACCTTGAGCACCATGAACACTGAAGCTTTCTTT. This encodes CASSLRTLSTMNTEAFF.

The V and J genes are TRBV2 and TRBJ1-4, with 11 bases lining up with TRBD1. After removal of 6 bases from V and 9 bases from J, the junction contained 6 bases not matched to a gene. Per the germline V gene, CDR1 is SNHLY and CDR2 is FYNNEI. The length of the CDR3 is 14 residues. CDR3 in amino acids: CASRSGTGGQKLFF. As DNA, the CDR3 is TGTGCCAGCAGGTCCGGGACAGGGGGTCAAAAACTGTTTTTT.

This chain uses TRBV7-9 with TRBJ2-6, with D unclear. Trimming cost V 4 bases and J 3 bases, with 10 bases left between them. CDR3 size: 15 residues. Germline CDR1 SEHNR, CDR2 FQNEAQ (reference sequence). CDR3 nucleotides: TGTGCCAGCAGCTCTGTCGGTGATGGGGCCAACGTCCTGACTTTC. Translating it yields CASSSVGDGANVLTF.

This clone appeared a single time. The sample carries other DNA sequences with the same CDR3. The genes are TRBV19 and TRBJ1-5; the match to TRBD1 covers 7 bases. V lost 5 bases, J lost 1 base, and 5 bases stayed unmatched. The V gene's germline CDR1 is LNHDA and CDR2 SQIVND (reference sequence). The CDR3 loop spans 15 amino acids. CDR3 region: CASSSGTASNQPQHF. The CDR3, as DNA: TGTGCCAGTAGTTCCGGGACAGCGAGCAATCAGCCCCAGCATTTT.

The chain recombines TRBV6-4 with TRBJ1-4; D is ambiguous. The V and J ends lost 4 bases and 1 base respectively, with 13 bases between them. The CDR3 spans 16 residues. CDR1 and CDR2 from the germline V gene are MRHNA and SNTAGT. CDR3 amino acids: CASSVGGGRTNEKLFF. The CDR3 nucleotides read TGTGCCAGCAGTGTGGGTGGCGGCAGAACTAATGAAAAACTGTTTTTT.

V gene TRBV19 combines with J gene TRBJ1-1, with TRBD1 identical over 8 bases. The CDR3 contains 13 residues. CDR1 and CDR2 from the germline V gene are LNHDA and SQIVND (reference sequence). Trimming removed 7 bases from V and 4 bases from J; junction bases left unmatched: 5. The CDR3 spells CASTRQGTTEAFF. CDR3 bases: TGTGCCAGTACTAGACAGGGGACCACTGAAGCTTTCTTT.

V usage is TRBV19 and J usage is TRBJ1-5; TRBD1 matches 7 bases. This CDR3 has 15 amino acids. Losses at the gene ends were 3 bases for V and 3 bases for J; bases not matched to a gene: 5. Germline V CDR1 and CDR2: LNHDA, SQIVND (reference sequence). The CDR3 spells CASSIMGQYNQPQHF. As DNA, the CDR3 is TGTGCCAGTAGTATCATGGGACAGTACAATCAGCCCCAGCATTTT.

The chain joins TRBV28 to TRBJ2-7, with TRBD2 identical over 11 bases. V lost 6 bases to trimming and J lost 3 bases; unmatched junction nucleotides: 7. This CDR3 has 15 residues. Germline V gene data show CDR1 as MDHEN and CDR2 as SYDVKM. The CDR3 sequence: CASRGVGTSGYEQYF. The DNA of the CDR3 is TGTGCCAGCAGGGGGGTGGGGACTAGCGGCTACGAGCAGTACTTC.

The chain has TRBV7-9 and TRBJ1-2, with D possibly being TRBD1 (5 bases). Germline V gives CDR1 SEHNR, CDR2 FQNEAQ (reference sequence). The V gene lost 3 bases and the J gene lost 3 bases, with 11 bases spanning the gap. The CDR3 sequence is 14 residues long. The CDR3 region is CASSFGGLDYGYTF. DNA for the CDR3: TGTGCCAGCAGCTTCGGGGGATTGGACTATGGCTACACCTTC.

The rearrangement links TRBV19 to TRBJ1-1; 7 nucleotides line up with TRBD1. This CDR3 has 13 amino acids. The J segment lost 6 bases and the V segment lost 8 bases, leaving 9 bases of the junction unmatched. The V gene's germline CDR1 is LNHDA and CDR2 SQIVND (reference sequence). The CDR3 here is CASVGGWDSEAFF. In DNA, the CDR3 is TGTGCCAGTGTAGGGGGCTGGGATTCTGAAGCTTTCTTT.